This record covers a single T cell receptor beta chain. Its antigen is still unknown. Blood samples measuring around 2.5 ml were taken per donor. The data were taken from a study of monozygotic twins with inflammatory bowel disease. The germline V gene has CDR1 LGHNA and CDR2 YSLEER. The CDR3 consists of 17 residues. Study-wide points: Differing immunosuppressive treatments may have added variability to patient repertoires.

For every sample, eight separate reactions were used to make cDNA. Reprocessing the 5' RACE reads, TCRdb reports a single entry for every CDR3 protein and omits DNA. The sample table sets out more than 110,000 distinct CDR3 sequences. The clonotype was recovered from a human donor with ulcerative colitis or Crohn's disease, or a healthy co-twin of an affected twin (not recorded which). This chain connects TRBV4-3 to TRBJ2-6. What was sequenced was blood. CDR3 region: CASSQMGSGGGVNVLTF.